This TCR beta chain came from a study of T cell changes during pregnancy in multiple sclerosis. The count of this clone is one. Profiled with immunoSEQ multiplex PCR; TCRdb holds only in-frame clones, not every one. The data hold around 66,000 clones, with about nine tenths observed a single time. The V gene lost 2 bases and the J gene lost 8 bases, with 12 bases spanning the gap. The CDR3 runs to 14 residues. From germline, CDR1 is SEHNR and CDR2 FQNEAQ (reference sequence). This specimen consisted of peripheral blood, obtained in the third trimester of pregnancy. This TCR was sampled from a female donor in good health, enrolled as a control in a pregnancy study. This chain connects TRBV7-9 to TRBJ1-4; D not certain. As DNA, the CDR3 is TGTGCCAGCAGCTTAATGGCAGGAGGGGAAAAACTGTTTTTT. It encodes CASSLMAGGEKLFF.